The 18 T cell receptor beta chains listed next were all sequenced from one sample in a study of blood T cell repertoires in COVID-19. Generated by immunoSEQ multiplex PCR, the TCRdb table keeps only in-frame clones and is missing some. Of some 150,000 clones detected, about 91% appear once; the ten largest clones hold less than 0.95%. Sequencing used peripheral blood. These receptors were collected from a woman between 45 and 65 years old with acute or convalescent COVID-19.

The genes are TRBV7-3 and TRBJ2-5; 12 positions agree with TRBD1. Germline assignment: CDR1 SGHTA and CDR2 FQGTGA. Trimming at V came to 5 bases and at J to 1 base, leaving 5 bases not matched to a gene. The CDR3 covers 16 residues. The CDR3 here is CASSQGGQGAQETQYF. CDR3 in DNA: TGTGCCAGCAGCCAGGGGGGACAGGGGGCCCAAGAGACCCAGTACTTC.

This chain uses TRBV28 with TRBJ2-7, with TRBD1 as a possible D gene (6 bases). Trimming removed 8 bases at V and 12 bases at J, with 11 bases between. The CDR3 is 9 residues long. Germline V gene sequence: CDR1 MDHEN, CDR2 SYDVKM. Written as DNA, the CDR3 is TGTGCCAGCGGGACAATGGCGTACTTC. This sequence encodes CASGTMAYF.

This clone was found once. This chain links TRBV7-9 with TRBJ1-2; the D gene is possibly TRBD1 (5 bases). Germline V CDR1 and CDR2: SEHNR, FQNEAQ (reference sequence). Trimming cost V 5 bases and J 8 bases, with 12 bases left between them. CDR3 size: 12 residues. Here the CDR3 reads CASSGALGGYTF. The CDR3 coding sequence is TGTGCCAGCAGCGGGGCTCTTGGGGGCTACACCTTC.

The chain couples TRBV19 to TRBJ2-3; D remains ambiguous. The CDR3 covers 15 residues. Looked up from germline, CDR1 is LNHDA and CDR2 is SQIVND (reference sequence). Trimming cost V 2 bases and J 2 bases, with 11 bases left between them. This CDR3 reads CASSIMAPFTDTQYF. For the CDR3, the DNA is TGTGCCAGTAGTATAATGGCACCGTTCACAGATACGCAGTATTTT.

The V gene is TRBV6-1, the J gene TRBJ1-4, with unresolved D. V was trimmed by 3 bases and J by 8 bases, leaving 10 bases between them. Germline lookup yields CDR1 MNHNS and CDR2 SASEGT. The CDR3 has 13 residues. CDR3 region: CASSEVEGEKLFF. As DNA, the CDR3 is TGTGCCAGCAGTGAGGTTGAGGGCGAAAAACTGTTTTTT.

The rearrangement uses TRBV5-4 and TRBJ2-7, with D possibly matching TRBD1 (5 bases). Deletions cut 1 base from V and 4 bases from J, with 9 bases between. Germline V gives CDR1 SGHNT, CDR2 YYREEE (reference sequence). The CDR3 consists of 13 residues. Here the CDR3 reads CASSLYQGYEQYF. CDR3 DNA: TGTGCCAGCAGCTTGTATCAGGGATACGAGCAGTACTTC.

Only one count was recorded for this clone. V is TRBV5-1 and J is TRBJ2-7; 7 nucleotides match TRBD2. The germline V gene has CDR1 SGHRS and CDR2 YFSETQ. This CDR3 has 14 residues. Unmatched junction bases numbered 8, after V lost 8 bases and J lost 0 bases. The CDR3 region is CASRSGANSYEQYF. CDR3 in DNA: TGCGCCAGTCGCAGCGGGGCCAACTCCTACGAGCAGTACTTC. The full variable domain, completed using reference TRBV5-1 and TRBJ2-7, is KAGVTQTPRYLIKTRGQQVTLSCSPISGHRSVSWYQQTPGQGLQFLFEYFSETQRNKGNFPGRFSGRQFSNSRSEMNVSTLELGDSALYLCASRSGANSYEQYFGPGTRLTVT.

The J gene is TRBJ1-5, the V gene TRBV6-5, with TRBD1 identical over 7 bases. CDR1 MNHEY and CDR2 SVGAGI come from the germline V gene. J lost 3 bases, V lost 6 bases, and 2 bases had no gene match. This CDR3 is built from 13 residues. The CDR3 region has the DNA TGTGCCAGCAGCACAGGGGACAATCAGCCCCAGCATTTT. This gives the protein CASSTGDNQPQHF.

This chain uses TRBV7-8 with TRBJ1-5; unclear D gene. Trimming cost V 1 base and J 1 base, with 11 bases left between them. This CDR3 contains 16 residues. Germline V lookup: CDR1 SGHVS, CDR2 FQNEAQ. Here the CDR3 reads CASSLGSRRSNQPQHF. The CDR3 coding sequence is TGTGCCAGCAGCTTAGGAAGTAGAAGAAGCAATCAGCCCCAGCATTTT.

The chain carries TRBV20-1 and TRBJ1-6, with D tentatively TRBD1 (5 bases). Germline CDR1 DFQATT, CDR2 SNEGSKA (reference sequence). V was trimmed by 3 bases and J by 7 bases, leaving 16 bases between them. The CDR3 has 15 residues. The CDR3 is CSASQFTNRNSPLHF. In DNA form, the CDR3 reads TGCAGTGCTAGTCAGTTCACAAACAGGAATTCACCCCTCCACTTT.

V gene TRBV10-1 combines with J gene TRBJ2-7; TRBD2 agrees at 9 bases. The CDR3 is made up of 16 amino acids. Germline CDR1 WNHNN, CDR2 SYGVQD (reference sequence). J lost 4 bases, V lost 5 bases, and 12 bases had no gene match. The DNA for the CDR3 is TGCGCCAGCAGTCCCCTAGCGGGACTTTTGCCATACGAGCAGTACTTC. It codes for CASSPLAGLLPYEQYF.

This clone was picked up many times. This sequence joins TRBV28 and TRBJ1-2; no firm D call. Germline CDR1 and CDR2: MDHEN and SYDVKM. The V and J ends lost 5 bases and 8 bases respectively, with 12 bases between them. CDR3 length: 12 residues. The CDR3 region is CASSTPQWGYTF. The CDR3 DNA follows: TGTGCCAGCAGTACCCCGCAGTGGGGCTACACCTTC.

This clone appeared many times. The V gene is TRBV5-1, the J gene TRBJ1-2; D is possibly TRBD1 (6 bases). The CDR3 length is 15 residues. V dropped 0 bases and J dropped 8 bases, with 17 bases sitting between them. Per germline, CDR1 SGHRS and CDR2 YFSETQ. CDR3 nucleotide sequence: TGCGCCAGCAGCTTGGATTACGGACAGACGACCGGCTACACCTTC. It specifies CASSLDYGQTTGYTF.

V is TRBV5-1 and J is TRBJ2-7, with a tentative D call TRBD1 (5 bases). Per the germline V gene, CDR1 is SGHRS and CDR2 is YFSETQ. The CDR3 has 13 residues. V was pared by 1 base and J by 3 bases, with 8 bases between. The CDR3 DNA reads TGCGCCAGCAGCTTGAGGCAGGGCTACGAGCAGTACTTC. Translation: CASSLRQGYEQYF.

This chain joins TRBV27 and TRBJ1-2; TRBD1 matches at 7 bases. Germline V CDR1 and CDR2: MNHEY, SMNVEV (reference sequence). This CDR3 has 13 residues. V shed 5 bases, J shed 7 bases, and the junction held 7 bases outside the gene matches. The CDR3 reads CASSITGAAGYTF. The CDR3, as DNA: TGTGCCAGCAGTATCACAGGGGCCGCTGGCTACACCTTC.

The chain links TRBV28 to TRBJ2-5; D is perhaps TRBD2 (7 bases). The V gene's germline CDR1 is MDHEN and CDR2 SYDVKM. The CDR3 has 19 amino acids. V lost 5 bases and J lost 4, with 29 bases in between. The CDR3 DNA sequence: TGTGCCAGCAGTCCTACCCCCCTTGGGGGGGGCTTTGGCGGAGAGACCCAGTACTTC. As protein: CASSPTPLGGGFGGETQYF. Full variable domain (rest looked up from reference TRBV28 and TRBJ2-5): DVKVTQSSRYLVKRTGEKVFLECVQDMDHENMFWYRQDPGLGLRLIYFSYDVKMKEKGDIPEGYSVSREKKERFSLILESASTNQTSMYLCASSPTPLGGGFGGETQYFGPGTRLLVL.

There are a few counts of this clone. This sequence joins TRBV15 and TRBJ2-7; D might be TRBD2 (7 bases). CDR1 LNHNV and CDR2 YYDKDF come from the germline V gene (reference sequence). This CDR3 is 14 amino acids long. V dropped 1 base and J dropped 6 bases, with 13 bases sitting between them. The CDR3 sequence is CATSRGLRGAEQYF. DNA for the CDR3: TGTGCCACCAGCAGAGGCCTCCGGGGGGCCGAGCAGTACTTC.

This chain connects TRBV5-5 to TRBJ1-6, with TRBD1 as a possible D gene (5 bases). This CDR3 has 15 residues. The ends were cut back, 5 bases at V and 8 bases at J, with 17 bases in the middle. The V gene's germline CDR1 is SGHKS and CDR2 YYEKEE (reference sequence). The CDR3 DNA sequence: TGTGCCAGCAGGCCGGAGACAGACCTCGATTCACCCCTCCACTTT. Translating gives CASRPETDLDSPLHF.